These 18 T cell receptor beta chains originate from one sample sequenced in a study of blood T cell repertoires in COVID-19. The table came from immunoSEQ multiplex PCR; TCRdb's copy has only in-frame clones and leaves some out. The data show about 120,000 clones, about 89% seen once. The sample comprised peripheral blood. These TCRs come from a woman in her seventies with acute or convalescent COVID-19.

The chain has TRBV4-1 and TRBJ1-5, with 8 positions matching TRBD1. Per germline, CDR1 MGHRA and CDR2 YSYEKL. The CDR3 contains 15 residues. With V trimmed by 3 bases and J by 0 bases, 1 base remained unmatched. CDR3 protein: CASSQTGDSNQPQHF. CDR3 DNA: TGCGCCAGCAGCCAGACAGGGGATAGCAATCAGCCCCAGCATTTT.

The gene calls are TRBV9 and TRBJ2-5; 7 bases line up with TRBD1. Germline V gene sequence: CDR1 SGDLS, CDR2 YYNGEE. The CDR3 has 15 residues. V was pared by 3 bases and J by 5 bases, with 10 bases of the junction left unmatched. As DNA, the CDR3 is TGTGCCAGCAGCGAGGGGGTGACAGGGATTGAGACCCAGTACTTC. Translated: CASSEGVTGIETQYF.

CDR3 nucleotides: TGTGCCAGCAGCCCGACAGGGACTACTAATGAAAAACTGTTTTTT. Protein product: CASSPTGTTNEKLFF. J is TRBJ1-4 and V is TRBV3-1 (or the pseudogene TRBV3-2); 7 positions match TRBD1. The CDR3 spans 15 residues. CDR1 and CDR2 from the germline V gene are LGHDT and YNNKEL (reference sequence). The V segment lost 4 bases and the J segment 2 bases; nucleotides outside the gene matches: 4.

CDR3: CASSVGSGGSSYNEQFF. The CDR3 DNA reads as TGTGCCAGCAGCGTTGGTAGCGGGGGGAGCTCCTACAATGAGCAGTTCTTC. The rearrangement uses TRBV9 and TRBJ2-1, with TRBD2 matching 10 bases. V gave up 2 bases and J gave up 0 bases; unmatched junction bases: 5. This CDR3 has 17 residues. CDR1 SGDLS and CDR2 YYNGEE come from the germline V gene.

The chain recombines TRBV28 with TRBJ1-2; no definite D call. The CDR3 contains 16 residues. The V end was cut by 6 bases, the J end by 0 bases, with 17 bases between. CDR1 MDHEN and CDR2 SYDVKM come from the germline V gene. Here the CDR3 reads CASRPKPGTTNYGYTF. The CDR3 bases are TGTGCCAGCAGGCCCAAACCGGGAACAACTAACTATGGCTACACCTTC.

CDR3 loop: CASSQGQAENIQYF. The DNA for the CDR3 is TGTGCCAGCAGCCAAGGACAGGCGGAAAACATTCAGTACTTC. The rearrangement links TRBV4-2 to TRBJ2-4, with D maybe TRBD1 (6 bases). The CDR3 runs to 14 residues. The germline CDR1 and CDR2 sequences are LGHNA and YNFKEQ. The ends were cut back, 1 base at V and 5 bases at J, with 9 bases in the middle.

The chain couples TRBV5-8 to TRBJ1-2; the D gene is possibly TRBD1 (6 bases). This CDR3 is built from 13 residues. V was pared by 4 bases and J by 2 bases, with 9 bases between. Germline CDR1 reads SGHTS; CDR2 reads YDEGEE. The CDR3 bases are TGTGCCAGCAGCCAGGGGACCAACTATGGCTACACCTTC. This translates into CASSQGTNYGYTF.

This clone appeared a single time. The chain couples TRBV5-1 to TRBJ1-3, with a weak D call TRBD1 (6 bases). Germline V lookup: CDR1 SGHRS, CDR2 YFSETQ. V was cut by 3 bases and J by 7 bases, with 14 bases left in between. The CDR3 has 14 residues. The chain's CDR3 is CASSSGQPWNTIYF. CDR3 nucleotides: TGCGCCAGCAGCTCTGGACAGCCTTGGAACACCATATATTTT.

The chain uses TRBV28 and TRBJ1-1; D not certain. The CDR3 is made up of 12 amino acids. The germline V and J ends were trimmed by 7 bases and 7 bases, with 13 bases remaining between them. Germline CDR1 reads MDHEN; CDR2 reads SYDVKM. The CDR3 protein is CASTRLGFEAFF. The CDR3 bases are TGTGCCAGCACCCGACTAGGGTTTGAAGCTTTCTTT.

V gene TRBV11-2 combines with J gene TRBJ1-5; possibly TRBD1 for D (6 bases). The V and J ends lost 7 bases and 0 bases respectively, with 22 bases between them. Germline CDR1 is SGHAT and CDR2 is FQNNGV. The CDR3 has 18 residues. The CDR3 coding sequence is TGTGCCAGCATCTCTCCTGTCTGGACAGCTTATAGCAATCAGCCCCAGCATTTT. Translating gives CASISPVWTAYSNQPQHF.

CDR3 in amino acids: CASSQLGEGNTEAFF. CDR3 nucleotides: TGTGCCAGCAGCCAACTGGGGGAGGGGAACACTGAAGCTTTCTTT. The chain joins TRBV4-2 to TRBJ1-1, with D maybe TRBD1 (5 bases). Germline V gene lookup returns CDR1 LGHNA and CDR2 YNFKEQ. This CDR3 spans 15 amino acids. The ends were cut back, 2 bases at V and 1 base at J, with 11 bases in the middle.

The chain combines TRBV4-2 with TRBJ2-3; D remains ambiguous. With 1 base removed from V and 0 bases from J, the gap between germline ends came to 8 bases. This CDR3 has 15 residues. Germline loops: CDR1 LGHNA, CDR2 YNFKEQ. The CDR3 DNA sequence: TGTGCCAGCAGCCAAGGGGCAACTAGCACAGATACGCAGTATTTT. Translation: CASSQGATSTDTQYF.

V usage is TRBV19 and J usage is TRBJ2-2; 9 nucleotides line up with TRBD2. The CDR3 is made up of 15 amino acids. The germline V gene has CDR1 LNHDA and CDR2 SQIVND (reference sequence). The V and J ends lost 4 bases and 7 bases, in that order; junction bases with no gene match: 7. The CDR3 nucleotides read TGTGCCAGTAGTAAGGCGGGGGGGCCGCTCGGGGAGCTGTTTTTT. The encoded protein is CASSKAGGPLGELFF.

In this sample, this clone turned up a few times. The V and J genes are TRBV6-5 and TRBJ1-3, with D maybe TRBD1 (6 bases). Trimming pared 6 bases from V and 8 bases from J, leaving 17 bases between. CDR3 length: 14 amino acids. Germline CDR1 reads MNHEY; CDR2 reads SVGAGI. The CDR3 nucleotides read TGTGCCAGCAGCTCCCGCGGGGGCTTCTACACCATATATTTT. Translating gives CASSSRGGFYTIYF.

The chain uses TRBV5-1 and TRBJ2-7; D unclear. Per germline, CDR1 SGHRS and CDR2 YFSETQ. The CDR3 is 15 residues long. V lost 2 bases and J 4 bases, leaving 16 bases between the germline ends. CDR3 protein: CASSLASSLPYEQYF. The CDR3 region has the DNA TGCGCCAGCAGCTTAGCGAGCTCACTTCCTTACGAGCAGTACTTC.

The chain has TRBV12-1 and TRBJ2-6; TRBD2 reflects the table's D call only, with no check against the DNA. TRBV12-1 is designated a pseudogene. This CDR3 region has 19 residues. The CDR3 bases are TGTGCCAGCAGCTTGGAGACCCTGAGCTCAGACTCTGGGGCCAACGTCCTGACTTTC. It codes for CASSLETLSSDSGANVLTF.

The chain joins TRBV4-1 to TRBJ1-1, with TRBD1 matching over 8 bases. This CDR3 has 15 residues. CDR1 is MGHRA and CDR2 is YSYEKL in the germline V gene. V lost 3 bases, J lost 1 base, and 4 bases stayed unmatched. DNA for the CDR3: TGCGCCAGCAGCCAGTCTGGACAGGGGAACACTGAAGCTTTCTTT. It specifies CASSQSGQGNTEAFF.

This clone was seen just once. The chain joins TRBV7-3 to TRBJ1-1, with a weak D call TRBD1 (6 bases). Trimming removed 5 bases from V and 3 bases from J, with 10 bases in between. Germline assignment: CDR1 SGHTA and CDR2 FQGTGA. This CDR3 is built from 13 residues. The CDR3 reads CASSPGAYTEAFF. DNA for the CDR3: TGTGCCAGCAGCCCAGGGGCTTACACTGAAGCTTTCTTT.